The rows below give T cell receptor beta chains drawn from one sample of a study of early T cells in non-severe SARS-CoV-2 infection. TCRdb fed the 5' RACE reads into MiXCR, producing one record per CDR3 protein. Here the sample spans some 58,000 distinct CDR3 sequences, about 11% being singletons. The specimen comprised whole blood, sampled at baseline. These receptor sequences come from an adult who was a healthcare worker with PCR-confirmed SARS-CoV-2 infection or an uninfected control (not recorded which). Both conserved end residues are part of each CDR3. D genes are given only for firm matches. Clone size, where shown, is once, few, many, or a class for clones that have expanded.

J,size,D,V,CDR3,DNA
TRBJ1-5,many,NA,TRBV12-3/TRBV12-4,CASSLGGGNQPQHF,TGTGCCAGCAGTTTGGGTGGAGGCAATCAGCCCCAGCATTTT
TRBJ2-3,few,NA,TRBV3-1,CASRGSGRTDTQYF,TGTGCCAGCAGGGGGTCCGGCCGGACAGATACGCAGTATTTT
TRBJ2-3,few,TRBD2,TRBV7-2,CASSLRLAGASGRSTDTQYF,TGTGCCAGCAGCCTACGACTAGCGGGGGCTTCCGGTCGGAGCACAGATACGCAGTATTTT
TRBJ2-5,many,NA,TRBV5-1,CASTPGGRAETQYF,TGCGCCAGCACCCCTGGGGGGCGCGCAGAGACCCAGTACTTC
TRBJ1-6,many,NA,TRBV7-6,CASSSSIRGALSPLHF,TGTGCCAGCAGCTCTAGTATTCGGGGGGCTTTGTCACCCCTCCACTTT
TRBJ1-1,few,NA,TRBV12-3/TRBV12-4,CASSLREGNTEAFF,TGTGCCAGCAGTTTAAGGGAGGGGAACACTGAAGCTTTCTTT
TRBJ2-6,many,NA,TRBV5-6,CASSRRSGANVLTF,TGTGCCAGCAGCCGACGCTCTGGGGCCAACGTCCTGACTTTC
TRBJ2-2,NA,NA,TRBV7-9,CASSSLMVGPNTGELFF,TGTGCCAGCAGCTCCCTGATGGTTGGGCCGAACACCGGGGAGCTGTTTTTT
TRBJ2-3,NA,TRBD2,TRBV7-9,CASSLLGGGTDTQYF,TGTGCCAGCAGCCTACTCGGGGGGGGCACAGATACGCAGTATTTT
TRBJ2-7,few,NA,TRBV6-1,CASSAAQGRVVEQYF,TGTGCCAGCAGCGCCGCCCAGGGCAGGGTAGTCGAGCAGTACTTC
TRBJ2-7,NA,TRBD1,TRBV4-1,CASSQGEGQGAYEQYF,TGCGCCAGCAGCCAAGGGGAGGGACAGGGGGCCTACGAGCAGTACTTC
TRBJ1-1,few,NA,TRBV5-5,CASSFHRQAEAFF,TGTGCCAGCAGCTTTCACAGACAGGCTGAAGCTTTCTTT
TRBJ2-3,many,NA,TRBV7-6,CASSLGVQLSTDTQYF,TGTGCCAGCAGCTTAGGAGTGCAGCTTAGCACAGATACGCAGTATTTT
TRBJ2-3,NA,TRBD2,TRBV20-1,CSARLAGGPNTQYF,TGCAGTGCTAGACTAGCGGGGGGGCCGAATACGCAGTATTTT
TRBJ2-7,few,TRBD1,TRBV6-6,CASSYSNQGTGAYEQYF,TGTGCCAGCAGTTACTCGAACCAGGGGACAGGGGCCTACGAGCAGTACTTC
TRBJ1-4,once,NA,TRBV6-5,CASSYFGGPNEKLFF,TGTGCCAGCAGTTACTTCGGGGGACCTAATGAAAAACTGTTTTTT
TRBJ2-3,NA,TRBD1,TRBV5-5,CASSYRGQNPTDTQYF,TGTGCCAGCAGCTACAGGGGGCAAAACCCCACAGATACGCAGTATTTT
TRBJ2-2,NA,TRBD2,TRBV3-1,CASSPPRTSRWTGELFF,TGTGCCAGCAGCCCCCCAAGGACTAGCCGTTGGACCGGGGAGCTGTTTTTT
TRBJ2-3,few,TRBD2,TRBV7-2,CASSYLRLAPDTQYF,TGTGCCAGCAGTTATCTCCGACTAGCCCCAGATACGCAGTATTTT
TRBJ1-1,NA,NA,TRBV5-1,CASSLESGNTEAFF,TGCGCCAGCAGCTTGGAGTCAGGAAACACTGAAGCTTTCTTT
TRBJ2-5,NA,NA,TRBV11-2,CASSPGTAPTQETQYF,TGTGCCAGCAGCCCCGGGACCGCCCCCACACAAGAGACCCAGTACTTC
TRBJ2-7,few,NA,TRBV20-1,CSATIQTVMPYEQYF,TGCAGTGCAACGATCCAAACTGTTATGCCCTACGAGCAGTACTTC
TRBJ1-2,few,NA,TRBV2,CASVLEQRANYGYTF,TGTGCCAGCGTATTGGAACAGCGAGCTAACTATGGCTACACCTTC
TRBJ1-2,many,NA,TRBV2,CASSEGMDNYGYTF,TGTGCCAGCAGTGAGGGGATGGACAACTATGGCTACACCTTC
TRBJ2-6,few,NA,TRBV6-5,CASSYSTSGANVLTF,TGTGCCAGCAGTTACTCAACCTCTGGGGCCAACGTCCTGACTTTC
TRBJ1-1,many,NA,TRBV30,CAWSVRVDTEAFF,TGTGCCTGGAGTGTACGGGTAGACACTGAAGCTTTCTTT
TRBJ1-2,many,NA,TRBV9,CASSGGRAYGYTF,TGTGCCAGCAGCGGAGGACGTGCCTATGGCTACACCTTC
TRBJ1-4,many,NA,TRBV29-1,CSVVGVGEKLFF,TGCAGCGTTGTAGGGGTAGGGGAAAAACTGTTTTTT
TRBJ1-3,NA,NA,TRBV11-2,CASSGRWALSSGNTIYF,TGTGCCAGCAGCGGCCGGTGGGCCCTTTCATCTGGAAACACCATATATTTT
TRBJ2-2,NA,TRBD1,TRBV5-6,CASSLGQGTGELFF,TGTGCCAGCAGCTTGGGACAGGGGACCGGGGAGCTGTTTTTT
TRBJ1-4,few,NA,TRBV12-3/TRBV12-4,CASSFAVYEKLFF,TGTGCCAGCAGTTTTGCAGTTTATGAAAAACTGTTTTTT
TRBJ2-1,NA,NA,TRBV30,CAWNIVHEQFF,TGTGCCTGGAATATAGTGCATGAGCAGTTCTTC
TRBJ1-2,NA,NA,TRBV6-6,CASRLPSYGYTF,TGTGCCAGCAGACTGCCCTCTTATGGCTACACCTTC
TRBJ1-4,NA,NA,TRBV3-1,CASTQGGKLFF,TGTGCCAGCACCCAAGGAGGAAAACTGTTTTTT
TRBJ1-1,few,NA,TRBV11-2,CASSLVGGMNTEAFF,TGTGCCAGCAGCTTAGTGGGCGGAATGAACACTGAAGCTTTCTTT
TRBJ2-3,few,NA,TRBV12-3/TRBV12-4,CASSSESTDTQYF,TGTGCCAGCAGTTCCGAGAGCACAGATACGCAGTATTTT
TRBJ1-1,few,NA,TRBV3-1,CASSQVRRNTEAFF,TGTGCCAGCAGCCAAGTGAGAAGGAACACTGAAGCTTTCTTT
TRBJ2-3,many,NA,TRBV10-3,CAISEGTRGDTQYF,TGTGCCATCAGTGAGGGGACCCGGGGGGATACGCAGTATTTT
TRBJ1-1,few,NA,TRBV5-4,CASSLMGANTEAFF,TGTGCCAGCAGCTTGATGGGGGCGAACACTGAAGCTTTCTTT
TRBJ2-7,NA,TRBD1,TRBV7-2,CASRTDRGVSYEQYF,TGTGCCAGCAGAACCGACAGGGGGGTATCCTACGAGCAGTACTTC
TRBJ2-3,few,TRBD2,TRBV6-6,CASSTTSGGDTQYF,TGTGCCAGCAGTACAACTAGCGGTGGAGATACGCAGTATTTT
TRBJ2-3,NA,NA,TRBV7-2,CASSLAGTGTQYF,TGTGCCAGCAGCTTAGCGGGGACGGGTACGCAGTATTTT
TRBJ1-2,few,NA,TRBV23-1,CASSPRTERRGYTF,TGCGCCAGCAGTCCCCGGACAGAAAGGAGGGGCTACACCTTC
TRBJ1-5,few,NA,TRBV10-2,CASGSGSQPQHF,TGCGCCTCCGGGAGCGGGAGTCAGCCCCAGCATTTT
TRBJ2-7,few,NA,TRBV5-6,CASSRSWYEQYF,TGTGCCAGCAGCCGGAGTTGGTACGAGCAGTACTTC
TRBJ2-5,NA,TRBD1,TRBV11-2,CASSVGRTGRHQTQYF,TGTGCCAGCAGCGTTGGACGGACAGGCCGACACCAGACCCAGTACTTC
TRBJ1-5,NA,NA,TRBV12-3/TRBV12-4,CASRGDGGQPQHF,TGTGCCAGCAGAGGGGACGGGGGTCAGCCCCAGCATTTT
TRBJ2-1,NA,TRBD2,TRBV12-3/TRBV12-4,CASSPSLAGSYNEQFF,TGTGCCAGCAGTCCCTCGCTAGCGGGGTCCTACAATGAGCAGTTCTTC
TRBJ1-6,many,TRBD1,TRBV18,CASSLTTGGWNSPLHF,TGTGCCAGCTCACTCACTACAGGGGGATGGAATTCACCCCTCCACTTT
TRBJ1-6,few,TRBD1,TRBV12-3/TRBV12-4,CASSPGGGGSSPLHF,TGTGCCAGCAGCCCCGGTGGAGGGGGCAGTTCACCCCTCCACTTT
TRBJ1-1,NA,NA,TRBV5-1,CASSLDTVGGSEAFF,TGCGCCAGCAGCTTGGACACGGTGGGTGGTAGTGAAGCTTTCTTT
TRBJ2-5,NA,NA,TRBV20-1,CSAFRDSRRQTQYF,TGCAGTGCTTTTCGGGACTCCCGTCGGCAGACCCAGTACTTC
TRBJ1-2,few,NA,TRBV5-6,CASSGDGFNYGYTF,TGTGCCAGCAGCGGAGACGGGTTTAACTATGGCTACACCTTC
TRBJ2-5,many,NA,TRBV20-1,CSASRGIETQYF,TGCAGTGCTAGTAGGGGCATCGAGACCCAGTACTTC